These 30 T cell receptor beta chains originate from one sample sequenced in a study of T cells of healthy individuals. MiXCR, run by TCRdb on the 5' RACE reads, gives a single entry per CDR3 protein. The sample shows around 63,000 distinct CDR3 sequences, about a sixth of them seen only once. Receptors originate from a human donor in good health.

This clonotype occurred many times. CDR3 sequence reads: CSARQGAPNSPLHF. The CDR3 bases are TGCAGTGCTAGGCAGGGGGCCCCTAATTCACCCCTCCACTTT. The chain links TRBV20-1 to TRBJ1-6, with 8 nucleotides matching TRBD1. With V trimmed by 3 bases and J by 6 bases, 4 bases remained unmatched. Per the germline V gene, CDR1 is DFQATT and CDR2 is SNEGSKA (reference sequence). This CDR3 spans 14 amino acids.

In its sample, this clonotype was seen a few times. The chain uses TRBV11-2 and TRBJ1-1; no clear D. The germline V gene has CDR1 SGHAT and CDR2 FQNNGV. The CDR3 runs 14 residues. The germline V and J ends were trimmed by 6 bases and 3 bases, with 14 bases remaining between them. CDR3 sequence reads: CASSNRRLDTEAFF. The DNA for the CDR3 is TGTGCCAGCAGTAATAGACGGCTGGACACTGAAGCTTTCTTT.

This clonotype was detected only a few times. The CDR3 sequence is CATSDFGGNEQFF. CDR3 bases: TGTGCCACCAGTGATTTTGGGGGCAATGAGCAGTTCTTC. V is TRBV24-1 and J is TRBJ2-1, with D perhaps given as TRBD1 or TRBD2 (5 bases each). This CDR3 region has 13 residues. Germline CDR1 reads KGHDR; CDR2 reads SFDVKD. The ends were cut back, 1 base at V and 6 bases at J, with 6 bases in the middle.

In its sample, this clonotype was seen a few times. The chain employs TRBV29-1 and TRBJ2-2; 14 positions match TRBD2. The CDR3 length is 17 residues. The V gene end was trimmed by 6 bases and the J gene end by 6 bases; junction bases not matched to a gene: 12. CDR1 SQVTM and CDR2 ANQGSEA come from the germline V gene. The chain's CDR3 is CSVRLAGGQVISGELFF. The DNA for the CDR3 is TGCAGCGTCCGACTAGCGGGAGGGCAAGTAATATCCGGGGAGCTGTTTTTT.

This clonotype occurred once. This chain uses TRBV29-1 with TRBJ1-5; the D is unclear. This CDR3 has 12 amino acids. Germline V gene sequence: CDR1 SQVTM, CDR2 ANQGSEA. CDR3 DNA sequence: TGCAGGCAGACAAATAGCAATCAGCCCCAGCATTTT. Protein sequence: CRQTNSNQPQHF.

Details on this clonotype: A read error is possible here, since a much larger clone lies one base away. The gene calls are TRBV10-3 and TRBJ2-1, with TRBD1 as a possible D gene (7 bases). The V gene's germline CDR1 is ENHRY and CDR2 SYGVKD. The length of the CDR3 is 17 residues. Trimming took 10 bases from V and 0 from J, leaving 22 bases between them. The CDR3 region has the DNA TGTGCCAACCACCCCAGGGGGGCCCCGAGCTCCTACAATGAGCAGTTCTTC. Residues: CANHPRGAPSSYNEQFF.

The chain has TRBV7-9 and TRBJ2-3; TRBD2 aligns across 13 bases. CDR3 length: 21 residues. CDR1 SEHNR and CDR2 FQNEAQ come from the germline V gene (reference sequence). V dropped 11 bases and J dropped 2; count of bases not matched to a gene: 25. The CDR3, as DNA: TGTGCCGGTAGCCAGACAGTCGCAGGACTAGCGGGAGCCTTTTTCACAGATACGCAGTATTTT. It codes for CAGSQTVAGLAGAFFTDTQYF.

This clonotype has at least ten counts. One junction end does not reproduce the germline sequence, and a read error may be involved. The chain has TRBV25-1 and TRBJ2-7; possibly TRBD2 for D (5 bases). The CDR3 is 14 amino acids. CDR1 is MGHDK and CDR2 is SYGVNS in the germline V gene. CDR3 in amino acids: CASTESGLSYEQYF. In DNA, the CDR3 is TGTGCCAGCACTGAAAGCGGCCTTTCCTACGAGCAGTACTTC.

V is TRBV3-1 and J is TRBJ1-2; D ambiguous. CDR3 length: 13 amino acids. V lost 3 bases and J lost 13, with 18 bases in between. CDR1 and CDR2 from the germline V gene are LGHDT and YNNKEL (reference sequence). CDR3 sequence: CASSHEGNGVCTF. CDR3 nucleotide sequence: TGTGCCAGCAGCCATGAGGGTAACGGGGTCTGCACCTTC.

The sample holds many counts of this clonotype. The CDR3 loop reads CASSLGELAGGSDTQYF. CDR3 in DNA: TGTGCCAGCAGTTTAGGGGAACTGGCGGGAGGGTCAGATACGCAGTATTTT. The gene calls are TRBV27 and TRBJ2-3, with TRBD2 matching over 9 bases. V lost 2 bases to trimming and J lost 4 bases; unmatched junction nucleotides: 10. This CDR3 is 17 amino acids long. CDR1 MNHEY and CDR2 SMNVEV come from the germline V gene (reference sequence).

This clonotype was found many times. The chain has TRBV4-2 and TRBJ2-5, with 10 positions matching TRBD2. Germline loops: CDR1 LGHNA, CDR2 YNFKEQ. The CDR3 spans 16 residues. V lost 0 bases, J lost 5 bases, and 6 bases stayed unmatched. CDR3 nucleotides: TGTGCCAGCAGCCAAGAAGCGGGAGGGTGGAGGGAGACCCAGTACTTC. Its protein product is CASSQEAGGWRETQYF.

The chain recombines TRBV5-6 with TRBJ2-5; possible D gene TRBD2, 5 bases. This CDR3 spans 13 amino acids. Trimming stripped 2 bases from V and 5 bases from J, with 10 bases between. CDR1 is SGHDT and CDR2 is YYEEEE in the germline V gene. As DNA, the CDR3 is TGTGCCAGCAGCTTCTGGGAGAGGGAGACCCAGTACTTC. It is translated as CASSFWERETQYF.

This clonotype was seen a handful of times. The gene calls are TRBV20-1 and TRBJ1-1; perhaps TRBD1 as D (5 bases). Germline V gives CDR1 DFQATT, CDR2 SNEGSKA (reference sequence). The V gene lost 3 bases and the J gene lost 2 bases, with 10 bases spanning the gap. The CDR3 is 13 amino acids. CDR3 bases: TGCAGTGCTAGTTTGACAGTTAACACTGAAGCTTTCTTT. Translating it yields CSASLTVNTEAFF.

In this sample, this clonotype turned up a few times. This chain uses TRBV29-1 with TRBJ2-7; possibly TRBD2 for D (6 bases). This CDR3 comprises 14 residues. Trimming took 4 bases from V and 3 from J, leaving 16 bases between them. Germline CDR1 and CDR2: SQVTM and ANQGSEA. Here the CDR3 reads CSVGGVTRNYEQYF. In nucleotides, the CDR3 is TGCAGCGTTGGGGGGGTGACTAGGAACTACGAGCAGTACTTC.

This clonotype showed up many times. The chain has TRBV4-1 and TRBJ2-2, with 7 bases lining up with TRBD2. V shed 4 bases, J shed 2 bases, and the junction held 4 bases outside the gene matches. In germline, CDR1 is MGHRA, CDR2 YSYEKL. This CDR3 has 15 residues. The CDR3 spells CASSRRESNTGELFF. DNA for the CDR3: TGCGCCAGCAGCCGGCGGGAGAGCAACACCGGGGAGCTGTTTTTT.

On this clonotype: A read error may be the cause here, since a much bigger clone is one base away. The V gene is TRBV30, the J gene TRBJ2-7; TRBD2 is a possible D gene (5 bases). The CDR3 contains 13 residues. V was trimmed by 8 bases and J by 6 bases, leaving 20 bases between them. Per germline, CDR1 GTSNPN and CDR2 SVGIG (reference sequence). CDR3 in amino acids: CATTSARAGEQYF. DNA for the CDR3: TGTGCCACAACCTCCGCCCGGGCGGGCGAGCAGTACTTC.

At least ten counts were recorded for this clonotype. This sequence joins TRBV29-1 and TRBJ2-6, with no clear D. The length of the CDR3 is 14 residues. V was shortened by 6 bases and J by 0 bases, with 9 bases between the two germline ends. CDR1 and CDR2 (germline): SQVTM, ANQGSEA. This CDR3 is CSVQVSSGANVLTF. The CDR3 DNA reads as TGCAGCGTCCAGGTTTCCTCTGGGGCCAACGTCCTGACTTTC.

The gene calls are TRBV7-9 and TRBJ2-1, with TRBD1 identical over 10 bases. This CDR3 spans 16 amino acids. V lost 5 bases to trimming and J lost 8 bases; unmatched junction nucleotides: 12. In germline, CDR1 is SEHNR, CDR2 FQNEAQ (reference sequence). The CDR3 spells CASSPSSGTGAYEQFF. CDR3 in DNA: TGTGCCAGCAGCCCTAGCTCCGGGACAGGGGCCTATGAGCAGTTCTTC.

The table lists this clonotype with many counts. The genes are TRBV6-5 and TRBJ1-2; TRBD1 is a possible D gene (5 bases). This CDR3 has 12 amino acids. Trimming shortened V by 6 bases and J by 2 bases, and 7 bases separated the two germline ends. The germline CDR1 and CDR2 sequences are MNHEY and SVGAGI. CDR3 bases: TGTGCCAGCAGGGACACAAACTATGGCTACACCTTC. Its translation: CASRDTNYGYTF.

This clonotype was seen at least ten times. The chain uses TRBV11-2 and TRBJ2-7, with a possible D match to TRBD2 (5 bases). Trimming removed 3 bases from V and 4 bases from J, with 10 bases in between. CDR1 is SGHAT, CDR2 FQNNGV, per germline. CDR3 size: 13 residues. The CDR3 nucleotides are TGTGCCAGCAGCTTTGCCGGGGTGTACGAGCAGTACTTC. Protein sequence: CASSFAGVYEQYF.

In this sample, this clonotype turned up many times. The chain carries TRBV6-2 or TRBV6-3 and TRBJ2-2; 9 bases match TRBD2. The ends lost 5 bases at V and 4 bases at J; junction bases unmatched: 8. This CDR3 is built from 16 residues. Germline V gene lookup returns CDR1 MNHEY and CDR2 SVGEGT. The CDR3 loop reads CASSPLGSGGTGELFF. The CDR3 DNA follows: TGTGCCAGCAGTCCCCTGGGTAGCGGGGGCACCGGGGAGCTGTTTTTT.

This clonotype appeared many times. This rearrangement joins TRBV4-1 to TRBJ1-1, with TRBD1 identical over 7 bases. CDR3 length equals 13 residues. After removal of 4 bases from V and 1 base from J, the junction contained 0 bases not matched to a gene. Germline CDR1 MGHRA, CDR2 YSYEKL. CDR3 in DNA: TGCGCCAGCAGCCGGACAGGGAACACTGAAGCTTTCTTT. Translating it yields CASSRTGNTEAFF.

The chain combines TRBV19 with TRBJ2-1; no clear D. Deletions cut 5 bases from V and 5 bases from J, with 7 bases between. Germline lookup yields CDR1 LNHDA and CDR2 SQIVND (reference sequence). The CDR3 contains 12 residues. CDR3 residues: CASSLHHNEQFF. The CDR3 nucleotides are TGTGCCAGTAGTTTGCACCACAATGAGCAGTTCTTC.

CDR3 in amino acids: CASSDWDRSTRDEQFF. The CDR3 nucleotides read TGTGCCAGCAGTGATTGGGACCGGTCCACGCGAGATGAGCAGTTCTTC. This sequence joins TRBV6-1 and TRBJ2-1; D is perhaps TRBD1 or TRBD2 (5 bases each). V lost 3 bases and J lost 8, with 20 bases in between. This CDR3 comprises 16 residues. Germline V gene sequence: CDR1 MNHNS, CDR2 SASEGT.

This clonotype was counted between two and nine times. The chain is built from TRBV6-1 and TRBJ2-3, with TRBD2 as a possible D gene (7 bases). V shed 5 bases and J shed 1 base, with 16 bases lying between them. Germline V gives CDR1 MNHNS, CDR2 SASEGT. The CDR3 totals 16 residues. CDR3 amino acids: CASSTRRGAGTDTQYF. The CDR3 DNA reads TGTGCCAGCAGTACTCGACGGGGGGCCGGCACAGATACGCAGTATTTT.

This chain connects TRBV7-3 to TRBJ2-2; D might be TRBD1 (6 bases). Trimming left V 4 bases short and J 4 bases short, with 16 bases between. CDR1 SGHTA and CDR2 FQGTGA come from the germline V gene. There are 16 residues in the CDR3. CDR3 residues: CASSYPNRAGTGELFF. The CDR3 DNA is TGTGCCAGCAGCTACCCAAACAGGGCTGGCACCGGGGAGCTGTTTTTT.

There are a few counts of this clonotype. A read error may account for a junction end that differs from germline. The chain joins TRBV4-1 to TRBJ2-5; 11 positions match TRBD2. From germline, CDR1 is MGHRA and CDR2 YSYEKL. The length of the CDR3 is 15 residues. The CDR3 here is CASRQGTSGQETQYF. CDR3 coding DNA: TGCGCCAGCAGACAAGGGACTAGCGGTCAAGAGACCCAGTACTTC.

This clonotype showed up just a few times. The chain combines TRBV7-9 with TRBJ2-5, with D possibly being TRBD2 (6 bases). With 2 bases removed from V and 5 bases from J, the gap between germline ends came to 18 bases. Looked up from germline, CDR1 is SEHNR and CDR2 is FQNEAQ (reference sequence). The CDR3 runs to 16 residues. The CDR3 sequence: CASSLTRGGSAETQYF. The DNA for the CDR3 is TGTGCCAGCAGCTTAACACGGGGAGGTTCGGCGGAGACCCAGTACTTC.

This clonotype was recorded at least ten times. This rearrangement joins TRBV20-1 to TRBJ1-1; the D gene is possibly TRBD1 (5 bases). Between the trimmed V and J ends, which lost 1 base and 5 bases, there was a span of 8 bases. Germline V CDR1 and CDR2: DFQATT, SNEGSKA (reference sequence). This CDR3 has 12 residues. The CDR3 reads CSARGGGTEAFF. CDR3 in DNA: TGCAGTGCTAGAGGTGGGGGGACTGAAGCTTTCTTT.

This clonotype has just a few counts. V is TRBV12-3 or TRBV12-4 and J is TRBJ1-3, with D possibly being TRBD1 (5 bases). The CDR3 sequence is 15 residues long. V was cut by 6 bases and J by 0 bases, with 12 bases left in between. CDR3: CASRGEGPSGNTIYF. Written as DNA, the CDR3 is TGTGCCAGCAGGGGGGAGGGACCCTCTGGAAACACCATATATTTT.